The T cell receptor beta chain described here comes from a study of long-term antiretroviral therapy in people with HIV. Researchers ran immunoSEQ v3.0 at survey level. Generated by immunoSEQ multiplex PCR, the TCRdb table keeps only in-frame clones and is missing some. The sample includes over 8,500 clones, around 77% of them seen just once. The sample holds a few counts of this clone. Its antigen is not identified. Study-level points and caveats: Unavailable data included ART adherence, viral resistance and therapy changes (switches in treatment). In HIV, the repertoires covered a tighter span of CDR3 lengths than in controls. Clonal expansions arising prior to ART prevailed in the repertoire at every time point.

The sequencing used unsorted PBMCs, collected 0.4 years before starting antiretroviral therapy. This TCR derives from a man aged 30 to 45 with HIV.

CDR3 nucleotide sequence: TGTGCCAGCAGGCAAGTAGCGGGGCCCTACGAGCAGTACTTC. This codes for CASRQVAGPYEQYF. The chain has TRBV6-5 and TRBJ2-7, with 8 bases aligning to TRBD2. The V and J ends lost 6 bases and 2 bases, in that order; junction bases with no gene match: 6. The CDR3 consists of 14 residues. Germline assignment: CDR1 MNHEY and CDR2 SVGAGI.